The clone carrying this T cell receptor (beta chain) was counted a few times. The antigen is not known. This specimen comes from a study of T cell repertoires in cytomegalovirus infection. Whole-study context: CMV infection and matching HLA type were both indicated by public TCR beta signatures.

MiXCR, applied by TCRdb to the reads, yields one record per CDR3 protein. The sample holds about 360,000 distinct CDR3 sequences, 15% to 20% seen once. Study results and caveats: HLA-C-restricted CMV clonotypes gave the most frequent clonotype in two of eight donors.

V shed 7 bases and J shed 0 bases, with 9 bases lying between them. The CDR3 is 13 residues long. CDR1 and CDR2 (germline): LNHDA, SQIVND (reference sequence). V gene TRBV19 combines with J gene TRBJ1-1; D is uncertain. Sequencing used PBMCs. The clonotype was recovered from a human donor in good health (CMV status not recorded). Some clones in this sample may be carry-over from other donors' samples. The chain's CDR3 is CASTFGMNTEAFF. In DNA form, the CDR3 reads TGTGCCAGTACGTTCGGGATGAACACTGAAGCTTTCTTT.